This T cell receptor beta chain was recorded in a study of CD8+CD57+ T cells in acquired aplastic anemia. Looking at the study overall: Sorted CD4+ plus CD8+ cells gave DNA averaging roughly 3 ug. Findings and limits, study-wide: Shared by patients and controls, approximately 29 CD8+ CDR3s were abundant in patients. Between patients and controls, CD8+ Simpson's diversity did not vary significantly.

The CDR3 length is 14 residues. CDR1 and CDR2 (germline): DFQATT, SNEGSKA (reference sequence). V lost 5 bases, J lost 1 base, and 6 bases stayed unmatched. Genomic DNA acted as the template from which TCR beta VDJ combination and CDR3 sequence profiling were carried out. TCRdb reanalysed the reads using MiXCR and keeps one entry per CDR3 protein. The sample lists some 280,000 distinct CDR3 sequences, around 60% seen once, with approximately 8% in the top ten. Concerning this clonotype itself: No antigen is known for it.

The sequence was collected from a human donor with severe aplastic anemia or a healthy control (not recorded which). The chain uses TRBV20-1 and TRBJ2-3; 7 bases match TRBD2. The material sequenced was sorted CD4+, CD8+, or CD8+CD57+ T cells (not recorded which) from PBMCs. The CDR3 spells CSAADAGGTDTQYF. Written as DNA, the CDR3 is TGCAGTGCTGCCGACGCGGGGGGCACAGATACGCAGTATTTT.